This T cell receptor beta chain emerged from a study of blood T cell repertoires in COVID-19. Each participant's cohort was designated according to participant-reported clinical history. Here immunoSEQ multiplex PCR was the method, and the copy in TCRdb shows in-frame clones only, minus some. The sample has around 190,000 clones; roughly 84% are singletons. Germline loops: CDR1 SGHVS, CDR2 FNYEAQ. V lost 4 bases, J lost 5 bases, and 13 bases stayed unmatched. The CDR3 sequence is 17 residues long. This TCR came from a woman under 40 who had recovered from COVID-19. Source material: PBMCs or T cells enriched from blood (not recorded which). The rearrangement links TRBV7-6 to TRBJ2-5; 10 nucleotides match TRBD2. The CDR3 nucleotides read TGTGCCAGCAGCTCCGGGGCTAGCGGGGGTCGGAGGGAGACCCAGTACTTC. This gives the protein CASSSGASGGRRETQYF.